Sequencing of this T cell receptor (beta chain) was carried out in a study of vaccination and CD4 T cells after COVID-19. Study overall: Convalescent patients had positive nasal swab PCR results for SARS-CoV-2. Disease was mild in nine and severe in one. Investigators stimulated cells with overlapping spike peptides drawn from SARS-CoV-2, HCoV-NL63, HCoV-OC43 and HCoV-229E. Study-level results: Looking at convalescent patients, 304 of their 307 vaccine-specific clones were spike mono-reactive.

The ends lost 4 bases at V and 1 base at J; junction bases unmatched: 5. CDR3 length: 16 residues. Germline lookup yields CDR1 SGHRS and CDR2 YFSETQ. On this clonotype: Its matching antigen is unknown.

Sample treatment: roughly 11-day PBMC culture with coronavirus spike peptide pools or control peptides (ViraFEST assay). ViraFEST relied on peptide pools to expand antigen-specific T cells; the TCRs were sequenced afterward. Sequence data for DNA of cultured CD4+ T cells were generated by the Oncomine TCR Beta short-read assay. From the PCR reads, TCRdb called clonotypes with MiXCR, one entry per CDR3 protein. This sample has roughly 20,000 distinct CDR3 sequences; around 50% occur once, and the top ten carry 4.5% to 5.5%. The TCR sequence derives from a human donor who had recovered from COVID-19. This chain joins TRBV5-1 and TRBJ2-5; 12 bases map to TRBD2. Sequencing was carried out using CD4+ T cells from blood, cultured in vitro. The CDR3 nucleotides are TGCGCCAGCAGCCCCCAGACTAGCGGGGGCCAAGAGACCCAGTACTTC. Residues: CASSPQTSGGQETQYF.